This TCR beta chain came from a study of blood T cell repertoires in COVID-19. Whole-study context: From the United States, Italy and Spain came samples of acute and convalescent COVID-19. In each case, the material was cDNA or gDNA derived from T cells, B-cell-depleted T cells, or PBMCs.

Original methodology: Estimates of nucleated cell counts were drawn from the amplification of reference gene primers. Assay: immunoSEQ multiplex PCR; the TCRdb copy retains only in-frame clones and omits some. D and trimming were read from the DNA, whereas the V and J calls and clone size are those reported in that table. Here the sample spans a few hundred thousand clones, roughly 89% being singletons. The clonotype was recovered from a woman in her 30s with active or convalescent COVID-19. Sequencing was carried out using peripheral blood.

CDR3: CASSLQRGGPTDTQYF. CDR3 in DNA: TGTGCCAGCAGTTTACAAAGGGGGGGGCCCACAGATACGCAGTATTTT. V is TRBV27 and J is TRBJ2-3, with D possibly TRBD2 on 7 matching bases. The germline V and J ends were trimmed by 2 bases and 2 bases, with 14 bases remaining between them. CDR3 length equals 16 residues. Germline assignment: CDR1 MNHEY and CDR2 SMNVEV (reference sequence).